The clone carrying this T cell receptor beta chain has ten or more counts. The antigen is unknown. The data were obtained in a study of spatial heterogeneity in lung cancer. Across the whole study: Alpha-chain sequences were consistently detected less often than beta-chain sequences. In raw reads, more than eight appearances on average were recorded for each unique TCR and UMI combination. Study-level findings and limits: Detection of ubiquitous tumor TCRs in blood was higher at resection than follow-up.

TCR cDNA molecules each carried a unique molecular identifier. TCRdb itself ran the 5' RACE reads through MiXCR, one entry per CDR3 protein. The sample shows tens of thousands of distinct CDR3 sequences, approximately 5% of them seen only once. Trimming removed 3 bases at V and 5 bases at J, with 10 bases between. The CDR3 contains 13 residues. The germline V gene has CDR1 LNHDA and CDR2 SQIVND (reference sequence). This sample's time point: sample taken at primary tumor resection. Whole RNA from tumor, nontumor lung or frozen PBMC was sequenced unsorted. The material was PBMCs, obtained at surgery. V is TRBV19 and J is TRBJ2-5; tentative D call: TRBD2 (6 bases). The TCR was taken from a male donor with early-stage non-small cell lung cancer. CDR3 residues: CASSITGGETQYF. The CDR3 bases are TGTGCCAGTAGTATTACTGGGGGGGAGACCCAGTACTTC.